These 14 T cell receptor beta chains share one sample of origin, sequenced in a study of blood T cells in healthy people across ages. Primed by a sample-barcoded 5' primer and a J-beta primer mix, a second PCR proceeded for roughly 6 to 12 cycles. TCRdb itself ran the 5' RACE reads through MiXCR, one entry per CDR3 protein. The table lists 600,000 to 850,000 distinct CDR3 sequences, roughly 25% of them singletons. The data were also submitted as part of a second study, on T cells of mothers and their children.

The specimen sequenced was blood. Every receptor here comes from a boy younger than 18 in good health.

The table lists this clonotype with a few counts. The chain combines TRBV2 with TRBJ2-7; the match to TRBD2 covers 7 bases. The junction had 5 bases not matched to a gene; V was cut back by 8 bases and J by 1 base. The length of the CDR3 is 13 residues. CDR1 is SNHLY, CDR2 FYNNEI, per germline. This CDR3 reads CASFGLGSYEQYF. As DNA, the CDR3 is TGTGCCAGCTTTGGACTAGGATCCTACGAGCAGTACTTC.

CDR3 in DNA: TGTGCCAGCAGCTTAAATCCAGCGGGAGGGGGCAATGAGCAGTTCTTC. Translation gives CASSLNPAGGGNEQFF. This chain uses TRBV7-3 with TRBJ2-1; 10 nucleotides line up with TRBD2. The length of the CDR3 is 16 residues. Trimming removed 1 base from V and 6 bases from J; junction bases left unmatched: 6. Germline V gene lookup returns CDR1 SGHTA and CDR2 FQGTGA.

A few counts support this clonotype. V is TRBV14 and J is TRBJ2-4, with a possible D match to TRBD2 (5 bases). The V gene's germline CDR1 is SGHDN and CDR2 FVKESK. With 3 bases removed from V and 7 bases from J, the gap between germline ends came to 10 bases. This CDR3 has 13 amino acids. The CDR3 sequence is CASSHGPGNIQYF. CDR3 DNA: TGTGCCAGCAGCCACGGGCCGGGGAACATTCAGTACTTC.

The chain employs TRBV29-1 and TRBJ2-1; unclear D gene. Germline CDR1 is SQVTM and CDR2 is ANQGSEA. V gave up 4 bases and J gave up 8 bases, with 24 bases separating them. This CDR3 spans 16 amino acids. The CDR3 loop reads CSVADWYSRMDHEQFF. The CDR3 nucleotides are TGCAGCGTTGCAGACTGGTACAGTCGAATGGACCATGAGCAGTTCTTC.

This clonotype has a handful of counts. The chain joins TRBV28 to TRBJ2-2; D is ambiguous. V gave up 3 bases and J gave up 5 bases, with 7 bases separating them. The CDR3 loop spans 13 amino acids. CDR1 MDHEN and CDR2 SYDVKM come from the germline V gene. The CDR3 sequence is CASSFLVTGELFF. The CDR3 nucleotides are TGTGCCAGCAGTTTCCTGGTAACCGGGGAGCTGTTTTTT.

In its sample, this clonotype was seen a few times. J is TRBJ2-7 and V is TRBV27, with 10 bases identical to TRBD1. The CDR3 consists of 13 residues. Unmatched junction bases numbered 7, after V lost 8 bases and J lost 6 bases. CDR1 and CDR2 (germline): MNHEY, SMNVEV (reference sequence). The CDR3 spells CASLGQGTREQYF. CDR3 in DNA: TGTGCCAGCTTGGGACAGGGGACCCGCGAGCAGTACTTC.

This clonotype came up a few times. V is TRBV15 and J is TRBJ2-1; TRBD1 matches at 9 bases. Per germline, CDR1 LNHNV and CDR2 YYDKDF (reference sequence). The CDR3 is made up of 17 amino acids. Trimming removed 2 bases from V and 4 bases from J; junction bases left unmatched: 9. CDR3 sequence (DNA): TGTGCCACCAGCAGAACACTAGGGACAGGGATATACAATGAGCAGTTCTTC. Translating gives CATSRTLGTGIYNEQFF.

About this clonotype: A read error may produce the germline difference seen at one junction end. J is TRBJ1-1 and V is TRBV5-1; D remains unclear. The CDR3 length is 13 residues. Germline loops: CDR1 SGHRS, CDR2 YFSETQ. The CDR3 nucleotides read TGCGCCAGCAGCTCTCGACCGAACGCTGAAACTTTCTTT. This sequence encodes CASSSRPNAETFF.

The chain links TRBV12-3 or TRBV12-4 to TRBJ2-2; the D gene is possibly TRBD1 (5 bases). The CDR3 covers 15 residues. V lost 3 bases and J 6 bases, leaving 14 bases between the germline ends. In DNA form, the CDR3 reads TGTGCCAGCAGTTTGGACAAATCGATTCCCGGGGAGCTGTTTTTT. Protein sequence: CASSLDKSIPGELFF.

This clonotype was detected once. This sequence joins TRBV7-8 and TRBJ2-3; D possibly corresponds to TRBD2 (5 bases). This CDR3 is built from 16 residues. Trimming left V 1 base short and J 0 bases short, with 11 bases between. CDR1 and CDR2 from the germline V gene are SGHVS and FQNEAQ. In DNA form, the CDR3 reads TGTGCCAGCAGCTTAGTTCCTAGCCCTAGCACAGATACGCAGTATTTT. Protein sequence: CASSLVPSPSTDTQYF.

The J gene is TRBJ2-4, the V gene TRBV20-1; possibly TRBD1 for D (7 bases). The CDR3 covers 12 residues. V lost 5 bases and J lost 5, with 10 bases in between. Per the germline V gene, CDR1 is DFQATT and CDR2 is SNEGSKA (reference sequence). The CDR3 loop is CSARRGENIQYF. CDR3 DNA: TGCAGTGCTCGCAGGGGGGAAAACATTCAGTACTTC.

The chain couples TRBV4-2 to TRBJ2-7; 8 nucleotides line up with TRBD2. In germline, CDR1 is LGHNA, CDR2 YNFKEQ. This CDR3 spans 19 amino acids. V was clipped by 4 bases and J by 0 bases; unmatched bases: 17. The DNA of the CDR3 is TGTGCCAGCAGCCCCGATGCGGCTAGCGGGCCCATTAGCTCCTACGAGCAGTACTTC. Its protein is CASSPDAASGPISSYEQYF.

The chain carries TRBV7-9 and TRBJ1-1, with D tentatively TRBD1 (5 bases). Trimming pared 4 bases from V and 1 base from J, leaving 13 bases between. The V gene's germline CDR1 is SEHNR and CDR2 FQNEAQ (reference sequence). The CDR3 is 15 amino acids. Here the CDR3 reads CASSSSTTGNTEAFF. The CDR3 region has the DNA TGTGCCAGCAGCTCAAGTACCACAGGGAACACTGAAGCTTTCTTT.

This clonotype was detected only a few times. J is TRBJ2-7 and V is TRBV7-2; 8 bases are shared with TRBD2. The CDR3 has 13 amino acids. CDR1 SGHTA and CDR2 FQGNSA come from the germline V gene. The J segment lost 7 bases and the V segment lost 4 bases, leaving 6 bases of the junction unmatched. The CDR3 DNA is TGTGCCAGCAGCTCCCCCGGGGGGGTTGAGCAGTACTTC. Translation gives CASSSPGGVEQYF.